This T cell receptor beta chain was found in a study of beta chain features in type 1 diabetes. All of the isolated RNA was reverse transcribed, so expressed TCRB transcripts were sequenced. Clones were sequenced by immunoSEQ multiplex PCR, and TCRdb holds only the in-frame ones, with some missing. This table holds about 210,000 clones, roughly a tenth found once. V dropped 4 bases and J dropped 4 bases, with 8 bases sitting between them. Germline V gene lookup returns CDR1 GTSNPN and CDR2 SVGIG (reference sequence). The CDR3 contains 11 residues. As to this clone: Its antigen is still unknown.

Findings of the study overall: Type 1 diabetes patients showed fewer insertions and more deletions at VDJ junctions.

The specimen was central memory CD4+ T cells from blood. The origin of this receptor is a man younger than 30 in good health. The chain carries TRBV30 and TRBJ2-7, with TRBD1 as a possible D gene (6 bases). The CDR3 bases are TGTGCCTGGACCAGGGGTTACGAGCAGTACTTC. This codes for CAWTRGYEQYF.